Each of the 17 T cell receptor beta chains below was sequenced from the same sample in a study of long-term antiretroviral therapy in people with HIV. Investigators performed immunoSEQ version v3.0 at survey level. The method was immunoSEQ multiplex PCR; TCRdb's version includes in-frame clones alone and lacks a portion of them. This table has some 18,000 clones, under 85% appearing once. Source: unsorted PBMCs, taken approximately 2.2 years before starting antiretroviral therapy. Receptors originate from a man under 40 with HIV.

In its sample, this clone ranks as large. V is TRBV5-1 and J is TRBJ2-7, with D possibly called TRBD1 or TRBD2 (6 bases each). Germline CDR1 SGHRS, CDR2 YFSETQ. Trimming pared 4 bases from V and 5 bases from J, leaving 22 bases between. The CDR3 is 16 residues long. DNA of the CDR3: TGCGCCAGCAGCCAGACTACTAGCTCCCGACAGGACGAGCAGTACTTC. Translating it yields CASSQTTSSRQDEQYF.

The V and J genes are TRBV18 and TRBJ2-7, with TRBD2 matching 8 bases. This CDR3 has 16 amino acids. In germline, CDR1 is KGHSH, CDR2 LQKENI. V dropped 3 bases and J dropped 0; count of bases not matched to a gene: 7. CDR3 in amino acids: CASSPGAGGSSYEQYF. The CDR3 DNA is TGTGCCAGCTCACCGGGGGCGGGGGGCAGCTCCTACGAGCAGTACTTC.

This clone appeared a single time. Germline and junction disagree at one end, which may indicate a read error. V and J are TRBV7-7 and TRBJ2-5, with 7 bases matching TRBD1. The CDR3 consists of 15 residues. Germline V gene lookup returns CDR1 SSHAT and CDR2 FNYEAQ (reference sequence). CDR3 in DNA: TGTGCTAGCAGCTTAAGTGAGGGGGCTGGAGAGACCCAGTACTTC. Translation: CASSLSEGAGETQYF.

This rearrangement joins TRBV13 to TRBJ1-4; D is ambiguous. The CDR3 extends over 15 amino acids. The V gene's germline CDR1 is PRHDT and CDR2 FYEKMQ (reference sequence). Trimming shortened V by 5 bases and J by 3 bases, and 13 bases separated the two germline ends. The CDR3 loop reads CASSVRAASNEKLFF. The CDR3 region has the DNA TGTGCCAGCAGCGTCCGGGCCGCGTCTAATGAAAAACTGTTTTTT.

Worth noting for this clone: Sequence at one end of the junction differs from germline and may be a read error. The chain links TRBV7-7 to TRBJ2-1; the D is unclear. The germline V gene has CDR1 SSHAT and CDR2 FNYEAQ (reference sequence). This CDR3 has 13 amino acids. The CDR3 DNA reads as TGTGCTAGCAGCTTAGGCCAGGCGAGTGAGCAGTTCTTC. Translated, it gives CASSLGQASEQFF.

The V gene is TRBV18, the J gene TRBJ1-1; unclear D gene. With 1 base removed from V and 1 base from J, the gap between germline ends came to 4 bases. The CDR3 is 13 residues long. Germline-derived CDR1 and CDR2 are KGHSH and LQKENI. The CDR3 DNA reads TGTGCCAGCTCACCACAGGGGAACACTGAAGCTTTCTTT. Encoded protein: CASSPQGNTEAFF.

This chain uses TRBV27 with TRBJ2-1; D gene uncertain. The germline CDR1 and CDR2 sequences are MNHEY and SMNVEV (reference sequence). The CDR3 is 12 residues long. The V gene lost 5 bases and the J gene lost 6 bases, with 8 bases spanning the gap. The CDR3 sequence is CASSADVNEQFF. The CDR3 DNA is TGTGCCAGCAGTGCCGACGTCAATGAGCAGTTCTTC.

This sequence joins TRBV7-9 and TRBJ1-2; no clear D gene. Germline V CDR1 and CDR2: SEHNR, FQNEAQ (reference sequence). CDR3 length equals 14 residues. Trimming removed 4 bases at V and 7 bases at J, with 16 bases between. Here the CDR3 reads CASSSDGIFGGYTF. Here the CDR3 DNA reads TGTGCCAGCAGCTCGGATGGGATCTTTGGTGGCTACACCTTC.

The rearrangement uses TRBV5-6 and TRBJ2-1; D is undetermined. The length of the CDR3 is 16 residues. CDR1 and CDR2 from the germline V gene are SGHDT and YYEEEE. The V and J ends lost 0 bases and 2 bases respectively, with 12 bases between them. Here the CDR3 reads CASSLDARPPYNEQFF. The CDR3, as DNA: TGTGCCAGCAGCTTGGATGCTAGGCCGCCCTACAATGAGCAGTTCTTC.

The J gene is TRBJ2-5, the V gene TRBV6-6; no clear D. The CDR3 covers 14 residues. Germline V lookup: CDR1 MNHNY, CDR2 SVGAGI (reference sequence). Trimming stripped 0 bases from V and 2 bases from J, with 7 bases between. The CDR3 sequence: CASSYSAVQETQYF. As DNA, the CDR3 is TGTGCCAGCAGTTACTCGGCAGTTCAAGAGACCCAGTACTTC.

V is TRBV15 and J is TRBJ2-7; unclear D gene. The CDR3 contains 15 residues. Trimming removed 4 bases from V and 1 base from J, with 14 bases in between. Germline V CDR1 and CDR2: LNHNV, YYDKDF (reference sequence). CDR3 loop: CATSNHLTSSYEQYF. The CDR3, as DNA: TGTGCCACCAGCAACCACCTCACCTCTTCCTACGAGCAGTACTTC.

The chain carries TRBV7-2 and TRBJ2-7; D is possibly TRBD1 (5 bases). Trimming took off 2 bases at V and 4 bases at J, with 6 bases between the two ends. CDR1 is SGHTA, CDR2 FQGNSA, per germline. The CDR3 runs 12 residues. The CDR3 loop reads CASSLTGYEQYF. CDR3 in DNA: TGTGCCAGCAGCTTAACAGGTTACGAGCAGTACTTC.

The chain is built from TRBV18 and TRBJ2-1, with 13 bases matching TRBD2. The length of the CDR3 is 14 residues. Per germline, CDR1 KGHSH and CDR2 LQKENI. V gave up 6 bases and J gave up 7 bases; unmatched junction bases: 3. CDR3 DNA: TGTGCCAGCTCGCTGGGACTAGCGGGGAATGAGCAGTTCTTC. Translating gives CASSLGLAGNEQFF.

This chain uses TRBV29-1 with TRBJ1-1, with 9 bases identical to TRBD1. V shed 7 bases and J 1 base; nucleotides not matched to a gene: 10. CDR1 is SQVTM and CDR2 is ANQGSEA in the germline V gene. CDR3 length: 15 amino acids. The CDR3 sequence: CSATTQGAWNTEAFF. CDR3 DNA: TGCAGCGCCACCACACAGGGGGCTTGGAACACTGAAGCTTTCTTT.

This clone was seen a few times. The genes are TRBV2 and TRBJ1-2; no clear D gene. CDR3 length: 16 amino acids. Germline lookup yields CDR1 SNHLY and CDR2 FYNNEI. The germline V and J ends were trimmed by 1 base and 8 bases, with 20 bases remaining between them. The chain's CDR3 is CASSEVQSPGFGGYTF. Written as DNA, the CDR3 is TGTGCCAGCAGTGAAGTTCAGTCCCCGGGGTTTGGAGGCTACACCTTC.

The chain has TRBV5-8 and TRBJ2-7, with 7 bases identical to TRBD1. In germline, CDR1 is SGHTS, CDR2 YDEGEE. This CDR3 is built from 16 residues. V lost 4 bases to trimming and J lost 0 bases; unmatched junction nucleotides: 10. The CDR3 is CASSRGQFMSSYEQYF. CDR3 bases: TGTGCCAGCAGCAGGGGACAGTTCATGAGCTCCTACGAGCAGTACTTC.

The CDR3 bases are TGTGCCAGCAGCGTTAGCGGACAGGGCACTGCCGAGCAGTACTTC. Amino acids: CASSVSGQGTAEQYF. J is TRBJ2-7 and V is TRBV9, with 8 bases fitting TRBD1. Unmatched junction bases numbered 10, after V lost 2 bases and J lost 6 bases. This CDR3 comprises 15 residues. Germline V CDR1 and CDR2: SGDLS, YYNGEE.